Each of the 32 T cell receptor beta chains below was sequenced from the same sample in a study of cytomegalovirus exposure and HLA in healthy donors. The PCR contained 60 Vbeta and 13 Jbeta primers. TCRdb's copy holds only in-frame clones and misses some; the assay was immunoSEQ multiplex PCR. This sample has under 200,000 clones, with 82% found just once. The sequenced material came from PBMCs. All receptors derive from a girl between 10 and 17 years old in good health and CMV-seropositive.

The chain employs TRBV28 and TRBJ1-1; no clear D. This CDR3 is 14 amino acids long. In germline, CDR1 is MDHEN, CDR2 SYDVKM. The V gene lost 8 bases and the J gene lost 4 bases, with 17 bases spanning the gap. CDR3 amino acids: CASFRPGVGTEAFF. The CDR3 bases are TGTGCCAGCTTTAGGCCCGGGGTGGGCACTGAAGCTTTCTTT.

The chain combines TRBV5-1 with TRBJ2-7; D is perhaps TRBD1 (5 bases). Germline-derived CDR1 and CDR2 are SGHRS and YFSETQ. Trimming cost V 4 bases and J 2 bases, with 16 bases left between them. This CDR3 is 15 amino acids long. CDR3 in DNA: TGCGCCAGCAGCCCCACCAGGGTGAGAGCCTACGAGCAGTACTTC. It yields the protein CASSPTRVRAYEQYF.

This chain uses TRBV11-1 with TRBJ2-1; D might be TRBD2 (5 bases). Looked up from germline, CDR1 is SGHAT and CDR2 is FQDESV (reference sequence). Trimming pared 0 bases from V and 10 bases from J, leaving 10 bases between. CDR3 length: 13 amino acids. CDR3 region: CASSLASSGEQFF. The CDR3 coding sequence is TGTGCCAGCAGCTTAGCGTCTTCGGGAGAGCAGTTCTTC.

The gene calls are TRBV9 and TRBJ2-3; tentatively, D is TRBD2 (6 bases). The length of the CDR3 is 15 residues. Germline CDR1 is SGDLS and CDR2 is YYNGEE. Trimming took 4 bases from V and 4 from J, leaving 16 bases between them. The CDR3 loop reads CASSWGREAADTQYF. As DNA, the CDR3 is TGTGCCAGCAGCTGGGGCAGGGAGGCCGCAGATACGCAGTATTTT. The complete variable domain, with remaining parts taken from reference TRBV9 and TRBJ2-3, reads DSGVTQTPKHLITATGQRVTLRCSPRSGDLSVYWYQQSLDQGLQFLIQYYNGEERAKGNILERFSAQQFPDLHSELNLSSLELGDSALYFCASSWGREAADTQYFGPGTRLTVL.

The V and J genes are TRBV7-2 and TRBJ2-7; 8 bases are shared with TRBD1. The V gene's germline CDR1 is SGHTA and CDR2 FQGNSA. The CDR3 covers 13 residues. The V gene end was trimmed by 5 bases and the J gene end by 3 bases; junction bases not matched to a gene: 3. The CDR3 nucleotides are TGTGCCAGCAGCCGTACAGGGGGCTACGAGCAGTACTTC. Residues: CASSRTGGYEQYF. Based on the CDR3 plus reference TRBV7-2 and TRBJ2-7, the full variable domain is GAGVSQSPSNKVTEKGKDVELRCDPISGHTALYWYRQSLGQGLEFLIYFQGNSAPDKSGLPSDRFSAERTGGSVSTLTIQRTQQEDSAVYLCASSRTGGYEQYFGPGTRLTVT.

CDR3 region: CASSTSGVSSYEQYF. DNA for the CDR3: TGTGCCAGCAGTACTAGCGGGGTTAGCTCCTACGAGCAGTACTTC. This sequence joins TRBV28 and TRBJ2-7; the match to TRBD2 covers 10 bases. Germline V gene lookup returns CDR1 MDHEN and CDR2 SYDVKM. The CDR3 totals 15 residues. V dropped 5 bases and J dropped 0; count of bases not matched to a gene: 4.

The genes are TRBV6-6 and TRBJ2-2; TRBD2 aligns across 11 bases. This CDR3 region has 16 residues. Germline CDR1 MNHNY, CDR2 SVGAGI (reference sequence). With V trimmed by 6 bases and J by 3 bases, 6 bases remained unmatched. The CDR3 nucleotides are TGTGCCAGCAGCCTGGCGACTAGCGGGGACACCGGGGAGCTGTTTTTT. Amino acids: CASSLATSGDTGELFF.

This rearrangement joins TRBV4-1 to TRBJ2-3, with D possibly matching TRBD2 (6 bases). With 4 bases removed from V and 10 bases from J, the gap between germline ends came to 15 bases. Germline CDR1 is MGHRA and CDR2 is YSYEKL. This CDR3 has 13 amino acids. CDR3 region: CASSPPGLSPQYF. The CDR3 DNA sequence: TGCGCCAGCAGCCCTCCGGGACTCTCCCCGCAGTATTTT.

CDR3 nucleotides: TGCGCCAGCAGCCCCGGGACAGGGGCGAATAATCAAGAGACCCAGTACTTC. It translates to CASSPGTGANNQETQYF. The chain couples TRBV5-1 to TRBJ2-5; 10 nucleotides line up with TRBD1. The germline V gene has CDR1 SGHRS and CDR2 YFSETQ. V dropped 4 bases and J dropped 2; count of bases not matched to a gene: 11. CDR3 length: 17 residues.

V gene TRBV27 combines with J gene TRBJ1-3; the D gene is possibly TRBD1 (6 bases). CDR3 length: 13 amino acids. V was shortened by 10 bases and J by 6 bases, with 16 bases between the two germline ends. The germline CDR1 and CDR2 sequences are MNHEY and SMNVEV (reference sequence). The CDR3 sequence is CANPRTDTNTIYF. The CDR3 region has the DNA TGTGCCAACCCAAGGACAGACACAAACACCATATATTTT.

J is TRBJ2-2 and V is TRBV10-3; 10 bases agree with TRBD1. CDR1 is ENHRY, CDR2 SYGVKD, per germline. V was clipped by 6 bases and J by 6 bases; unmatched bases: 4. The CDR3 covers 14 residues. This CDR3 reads CAIRGTGASGELFF. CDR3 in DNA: TGTGCCATCAGAGGGACAGGGGCGTCCGGGGAGCTGTTTTTT.

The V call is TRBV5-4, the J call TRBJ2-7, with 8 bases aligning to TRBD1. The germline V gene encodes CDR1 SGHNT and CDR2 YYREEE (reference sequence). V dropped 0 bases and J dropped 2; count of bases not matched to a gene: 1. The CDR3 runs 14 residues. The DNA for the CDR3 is TGTGCCAGCAGCTTGGCACAGGGGGCCTACGAGCAGTACTTC. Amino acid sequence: CASSLAQGAYEQYF. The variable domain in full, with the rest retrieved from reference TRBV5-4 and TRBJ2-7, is ETGVTQSPTHLIKTRGQQVTLRCSSQSGHNTVSWYQQALGQGPQFIFQYYREEENGRGNFPPRFSGLQFPNYSSELNVNALELDDSALYLCASSLAQGAYEQYFGPGTRLTVT.

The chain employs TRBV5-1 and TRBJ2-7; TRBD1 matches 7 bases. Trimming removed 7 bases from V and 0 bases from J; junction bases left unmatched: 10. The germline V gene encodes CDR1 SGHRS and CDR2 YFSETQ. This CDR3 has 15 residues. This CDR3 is CASRPQGQSSYEQYF. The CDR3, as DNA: TGCGCCAGCCGCCCCCAGGGACAGAGCTCCTACGAGCAGTACTTC.

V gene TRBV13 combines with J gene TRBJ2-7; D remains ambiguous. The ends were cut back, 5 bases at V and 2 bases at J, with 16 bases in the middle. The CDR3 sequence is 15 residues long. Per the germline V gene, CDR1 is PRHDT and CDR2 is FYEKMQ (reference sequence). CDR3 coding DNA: TGTGCCAGCAGCCTAACCCCCTCTTCGGCCTACGAGCAGTACTTC. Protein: CASSLTPSSAYEQYF.

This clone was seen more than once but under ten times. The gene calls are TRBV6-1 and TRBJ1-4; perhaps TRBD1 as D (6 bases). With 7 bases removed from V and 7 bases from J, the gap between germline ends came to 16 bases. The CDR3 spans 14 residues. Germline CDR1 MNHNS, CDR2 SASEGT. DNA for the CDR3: TGTGCCAGCACTTTGGGGCAGGGGACTGAAAAACTGTTTTTT. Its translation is CASTLGQGTEKLFF.

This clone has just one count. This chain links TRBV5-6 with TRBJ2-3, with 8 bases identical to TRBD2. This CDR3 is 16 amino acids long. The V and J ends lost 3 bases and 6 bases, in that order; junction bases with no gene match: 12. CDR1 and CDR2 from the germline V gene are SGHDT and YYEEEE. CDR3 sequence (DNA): TGTGCCAGCAGCTCCGCTGGGGGCGGGGGGACGGATACGCAGTATTTT. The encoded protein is CASSSAGGGGTDTQYF.

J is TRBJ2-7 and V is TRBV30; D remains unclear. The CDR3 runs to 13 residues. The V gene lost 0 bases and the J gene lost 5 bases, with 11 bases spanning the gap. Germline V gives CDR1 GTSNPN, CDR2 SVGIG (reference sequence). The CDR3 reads CAWSVRVRHEQYF. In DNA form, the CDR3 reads TGTGCCTGGAGTGTAAGAGTCAGGCACGAGCAGTACTTC.

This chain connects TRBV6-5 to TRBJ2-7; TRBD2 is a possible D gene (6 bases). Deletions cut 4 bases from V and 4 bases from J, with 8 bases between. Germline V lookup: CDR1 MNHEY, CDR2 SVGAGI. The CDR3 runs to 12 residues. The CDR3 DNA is TGTGCCAGCAGTTCCGCGGGGTACGAGCAGTACTTC. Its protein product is CASSSAGYEQYF.

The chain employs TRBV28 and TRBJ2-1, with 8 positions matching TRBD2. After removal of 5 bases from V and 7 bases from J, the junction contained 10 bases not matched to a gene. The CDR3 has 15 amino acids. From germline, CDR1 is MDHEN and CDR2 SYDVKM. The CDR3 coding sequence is TGTGCCAGCAGTGGTCCGGCGGGAGGAAGGAATGAGCAGTTCTTC. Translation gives CASSGPAGGRNEQFF.

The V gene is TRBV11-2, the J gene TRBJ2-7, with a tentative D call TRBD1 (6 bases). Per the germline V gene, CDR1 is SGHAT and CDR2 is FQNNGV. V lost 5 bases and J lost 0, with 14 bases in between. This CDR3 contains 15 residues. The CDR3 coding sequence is TGTGCCAGCAGCCCACTACCGGACAGCTCCTACGAGCAGTACTTC. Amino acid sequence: CASSPLPDSSYEQYF.

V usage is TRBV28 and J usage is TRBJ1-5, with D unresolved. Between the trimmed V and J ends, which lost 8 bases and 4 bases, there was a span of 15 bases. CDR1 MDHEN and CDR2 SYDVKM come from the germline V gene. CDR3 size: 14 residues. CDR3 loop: CASRDSLFNQPQHF. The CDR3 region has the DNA TGTGCCAGCCGTGACTCCTTATTTAATCAGCCCCAGCATTTT.

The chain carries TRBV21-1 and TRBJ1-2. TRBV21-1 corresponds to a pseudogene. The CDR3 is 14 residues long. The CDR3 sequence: CASNGGALNYGYTF. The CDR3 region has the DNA TGTGCCAGCAACGGAGGGGCTTTAAACTATGGCTACACCTTC.

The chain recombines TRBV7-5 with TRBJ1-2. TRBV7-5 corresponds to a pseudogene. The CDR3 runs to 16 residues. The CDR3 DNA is TGTGCCAGAATGTGTAGTGGGGGGGAAACTAACTATGGCTACACCTTC. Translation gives CARMCSGGETNYGYTF.

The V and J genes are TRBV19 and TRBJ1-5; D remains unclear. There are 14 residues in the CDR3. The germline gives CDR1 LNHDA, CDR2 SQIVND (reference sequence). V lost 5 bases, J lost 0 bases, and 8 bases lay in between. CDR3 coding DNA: TGTGCCAGTAGTCTACAGAGTAGCAATCAGCCCCAGCATTTT. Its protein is CASSLQSSNQPQHF.

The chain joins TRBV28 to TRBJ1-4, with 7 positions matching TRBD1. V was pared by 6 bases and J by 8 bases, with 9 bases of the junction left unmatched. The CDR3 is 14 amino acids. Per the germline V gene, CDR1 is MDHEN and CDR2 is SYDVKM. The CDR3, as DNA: TGTGCCAGCAGCCAGACAGGGTTGACGGAAAAACTGTTTTTT. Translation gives CASSQTGLTEKLFF.

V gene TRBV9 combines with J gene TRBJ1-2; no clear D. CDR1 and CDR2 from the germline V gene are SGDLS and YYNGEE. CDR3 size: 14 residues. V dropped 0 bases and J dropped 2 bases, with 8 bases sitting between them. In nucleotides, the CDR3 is TGTGCCAGCAGCGTAGGGGGAGGGAACTATGGCTACACCTTC. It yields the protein CASSVGGGNYGYTF. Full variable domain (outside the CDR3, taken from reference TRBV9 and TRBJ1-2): DSGVTQTPKHLITATGQRVTLRCSPRSGDLSVYWYQQSLDQGLQFLIQYYNGEERAKGNILERFSAQQFPDLHSELNLSSLELGDSALYFCASSVGGGNYGYTFGSGTRLTVV.

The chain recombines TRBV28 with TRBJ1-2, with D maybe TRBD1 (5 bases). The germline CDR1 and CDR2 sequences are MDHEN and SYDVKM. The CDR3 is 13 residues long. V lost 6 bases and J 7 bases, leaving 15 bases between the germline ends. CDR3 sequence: CASRRRPGGGYTF. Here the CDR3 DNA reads TGTGCCAGCAGACGCAGACCGGGGGGTGGCTACACCTTC.

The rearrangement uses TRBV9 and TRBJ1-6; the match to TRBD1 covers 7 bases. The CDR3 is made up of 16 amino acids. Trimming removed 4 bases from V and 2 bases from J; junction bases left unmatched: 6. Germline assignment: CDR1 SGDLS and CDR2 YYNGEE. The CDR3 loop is CASSFTGVTYNSPLHF. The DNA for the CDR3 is TGTGCCAGCAGCTTCACAGGGGTAACCTATAATTCACCCCTCCACTTT.

The CDR3 here is CASSPPALRVTNEKLFF. CDR3 bases: TGTGCCAGCTCACCACCAGCCCTGAGGGTAACTAATGAAAAACTGTTTTTT. The chain couples TRBV18 to TRBJ1-4; D uncertain. The CDR3 runs 17 residues. Between the trimmed V and J ends, which lost 0 bases and 1 base, there was a span of 12 bases. Germline V gene lookup returns CDR1 KGHSH and CDR2 LQKENI.

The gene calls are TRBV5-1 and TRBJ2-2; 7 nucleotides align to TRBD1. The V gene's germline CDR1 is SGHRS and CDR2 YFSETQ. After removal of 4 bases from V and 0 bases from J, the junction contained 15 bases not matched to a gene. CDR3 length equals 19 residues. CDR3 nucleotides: TGCGCCAGCAGCCTCCCACCAACCGGGACAGCTACGAACACCGGGGAGCTGTTTTTT. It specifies CASSLPPTGTATNTGELFF.

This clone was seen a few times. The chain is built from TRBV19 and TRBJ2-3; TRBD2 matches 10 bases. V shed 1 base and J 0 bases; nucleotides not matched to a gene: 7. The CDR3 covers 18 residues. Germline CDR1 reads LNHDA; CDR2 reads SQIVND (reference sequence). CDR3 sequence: CASSIGLAGATSTDTQYF. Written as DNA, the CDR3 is TGTGCCAGTAGTATAGGTCTAGCGGGAGCCACTAGCACAGATACGCAGTATTTT. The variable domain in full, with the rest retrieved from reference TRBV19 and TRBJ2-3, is DGGITQSPKYLFRKEGQNVTLSCEQNLNHDAMYWYRQDPGQGLRLIYYSQIVNDFQKGDIAEGYSVSREKKESFPLTVTSAQKNPTAFYLCASSIGLAGATSTDTQYFGPGTRLTVL.

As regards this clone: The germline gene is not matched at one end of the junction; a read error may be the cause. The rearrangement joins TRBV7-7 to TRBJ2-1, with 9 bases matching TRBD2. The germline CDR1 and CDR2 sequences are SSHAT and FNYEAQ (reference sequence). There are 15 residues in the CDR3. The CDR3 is CASSGGTSSYNEQFF. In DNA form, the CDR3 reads TGTGCTAGCAGTGGGGGGACTAGCAGCTACAATGAGCAGTTCTTC.